This T cell receptor (beta chain) was documented in a study of regulatory T cells in long-lasting Graves disease. CDR1 is DFQATT and CDR2 is SNEGSKA in the germline V gene (reference sequence). The CDR3 contains 12 residues. V was trimmed by 0 bases and J by 4 bases, leaving 6 bases between them. Study-wide findings and caveats: Newly diagnosed Graves' patients exceeded persistent ones in TCR diversity. Accuracy may have suffered from the small sample size.

This clonotype occurred many times. Its cognate antigen is unknown. Arm-PCR of CDR3 regions with iRepertoire HTBI primers generated TCR beta libraries. TCRdb re-analysed the multiplex PCR reads in MiXCR, keeping a single row per CDR3 protein. The data show about 430,000 distinct CDR3 sequences, roughly 15% seen once. As for time point: newly diagnosed GD, antithyroid drugs for less than 3 months. Following extraction of RNA from PBMCs, that RNA was used to make the TCR library. The data also belong to a second study, concerning T cells in Graves' hyperthyroidism and ophthalmopathy.

The chain combines TRBV20-1 with TRBJ2-5; TRBD2 might be the D (5 bases). The sample in question was peripheral blood mononuclear cells (PBMCs), obtained at new diagnosis, from a patient treated with antithyroid drugs. The source is a woman aged 40 to 50 with Graves disease. The CDR3 region has the DNA TGCAGTGCTAGAGATGAGGGAGAGACCCAGTACTTC. Translated: CSARDEGETQYF.